This TCR beta chain appears in the sequencing data of a study of T cell repertoires in cytomegalovirus infection. Study context: Newly reported HLA-C-restricted and thoroughly characterized HLA-B-restricted CMV epitopes were employed. An indication of both CMV infection and matching HLA type came from public TCR beta signatures.

TCRdb independently ran MiXCR on the reads; one entry per CDR3 protein. The sample carries some 500,000 distinct CDR3 sequences, around two fifths recorded once. This clonotype appeared a few times. Its antigen is still unknown. Study-level findings and limits: Cumulative public TCR beta family frequency identified carriers of CMV plus the relevant HLA. What dominated the ex vivo response were HLA-C-restricted CMV-specific TCR beta clonotypes.

The receptor's source is a human donor in good health (CMV status not recorded). Some clones in this sample may be carry-over from other donors' samples. This sample comprised cultured PBMCs, obtained from culture after CMV antigen stimulation.

The CDR3 spells CASSLAVYSPLHF. DNA of the CDR3: TGTGCCAGCAGCTTAGCCGTATATTCACCCCTCCACTTT. V usage is TRBV7-6 and J usage is TRBJ1-6, with D hard to call. Germline-derived CDR1 and CDR2 are SGHVS and FNYEAQ. V lost 0 bases, J lost 8 bases, and 5 bases lay in between. The CDR3 extends over 13 amino acids.